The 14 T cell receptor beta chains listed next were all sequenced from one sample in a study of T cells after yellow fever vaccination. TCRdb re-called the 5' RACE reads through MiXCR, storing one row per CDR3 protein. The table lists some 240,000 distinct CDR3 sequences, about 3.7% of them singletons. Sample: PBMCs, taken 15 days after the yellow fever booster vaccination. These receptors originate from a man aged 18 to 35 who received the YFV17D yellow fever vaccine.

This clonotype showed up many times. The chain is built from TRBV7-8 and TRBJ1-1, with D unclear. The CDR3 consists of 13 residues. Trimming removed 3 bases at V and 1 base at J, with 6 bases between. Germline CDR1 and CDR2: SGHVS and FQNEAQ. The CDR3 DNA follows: TGTGCCAGCAGCTTCCAGGAGAACACTGAAGCTTTCTTT. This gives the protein CASSFQENTEAFF.

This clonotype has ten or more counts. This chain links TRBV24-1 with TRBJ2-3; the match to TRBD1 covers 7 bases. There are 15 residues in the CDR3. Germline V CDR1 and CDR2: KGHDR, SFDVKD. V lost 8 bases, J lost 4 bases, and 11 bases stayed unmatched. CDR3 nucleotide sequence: TGTGCCACCATTATTCCACAGGGGTTGCCAGATACGCAGTATTTT. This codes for CATIIPQGLPDTQYF.

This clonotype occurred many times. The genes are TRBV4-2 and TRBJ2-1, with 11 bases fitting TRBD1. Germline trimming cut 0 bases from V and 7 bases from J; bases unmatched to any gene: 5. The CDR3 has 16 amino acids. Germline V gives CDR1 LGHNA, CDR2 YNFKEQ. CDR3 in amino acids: CASSQEGQGAYNEQFF. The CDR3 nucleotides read TGTGCCAGCAGCCAAGAAGGACAGGGGGCGTATAATGAGCAGTTCTTC.

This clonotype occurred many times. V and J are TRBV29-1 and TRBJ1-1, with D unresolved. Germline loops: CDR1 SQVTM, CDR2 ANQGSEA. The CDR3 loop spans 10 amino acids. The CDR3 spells CMVTNTEAFF. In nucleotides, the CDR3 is TGCATGGTTACGAACACTGAAGCTTTCTTT.

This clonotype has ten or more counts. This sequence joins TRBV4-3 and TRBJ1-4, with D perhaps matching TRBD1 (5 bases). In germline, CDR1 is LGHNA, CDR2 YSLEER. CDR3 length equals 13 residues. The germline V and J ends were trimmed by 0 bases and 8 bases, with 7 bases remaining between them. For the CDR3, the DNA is TGCGCCAGCAGCCAAGATGGGGGAGAAAAACTGTTTTTT. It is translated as CASSQDGGEKLFF.

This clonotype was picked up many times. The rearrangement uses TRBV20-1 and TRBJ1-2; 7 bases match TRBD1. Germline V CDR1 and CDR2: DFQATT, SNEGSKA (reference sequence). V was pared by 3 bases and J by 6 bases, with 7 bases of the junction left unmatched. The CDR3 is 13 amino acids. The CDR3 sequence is CSARSGGMHGYTF. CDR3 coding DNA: TGCAGTGCTAGGTCAGGGGGAATGCATGGCTACACCTTC.

The CDR3 here is CASSQDNLVVRELFF. DNA of the CDR3: TGCGCCAGCAGCCAAGATAACTTAGTGGTCCGGGAGCTGTTTTTT. The chain joins TRBV4-1 to TRBJ2-2; no clear D gene. The CDR3 spans 15 residues. The germline CDR1 and CDR2 sequences are MGHRA and YSYEKL. V lost 0 bases and J lost 9, with 14 bases in between.

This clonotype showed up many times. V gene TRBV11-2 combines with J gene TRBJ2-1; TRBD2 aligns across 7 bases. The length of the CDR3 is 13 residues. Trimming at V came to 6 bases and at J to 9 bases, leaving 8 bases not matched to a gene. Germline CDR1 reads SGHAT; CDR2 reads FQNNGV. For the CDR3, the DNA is TGTGCCAGCAGTTCCTCGGGGGGTGGTGAGCAGTTCTTC. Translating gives CASSSSGGGEQFF.

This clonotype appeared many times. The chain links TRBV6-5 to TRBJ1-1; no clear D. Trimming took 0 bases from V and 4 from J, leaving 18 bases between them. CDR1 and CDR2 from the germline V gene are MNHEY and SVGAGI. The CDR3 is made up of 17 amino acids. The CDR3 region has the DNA TGTGCCAGCAGTTACTCGAGTGGGCGAGCCGGAATCACTGAAGCTTTCTTT. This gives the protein CASSYSSGRAGITEAFF.

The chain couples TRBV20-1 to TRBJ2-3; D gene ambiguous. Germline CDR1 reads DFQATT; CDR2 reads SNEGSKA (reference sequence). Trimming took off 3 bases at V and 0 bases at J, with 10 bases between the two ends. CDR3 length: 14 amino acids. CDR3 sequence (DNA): TGCAGTGCTAGGCCGGGCTCTAGCACAGATACGCAGTATTTT. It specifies CSARPGSSTDTQYF.

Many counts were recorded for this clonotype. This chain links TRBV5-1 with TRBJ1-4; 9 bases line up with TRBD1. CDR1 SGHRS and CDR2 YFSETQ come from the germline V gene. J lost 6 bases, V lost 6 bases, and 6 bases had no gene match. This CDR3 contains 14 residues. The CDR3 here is CASTYRGLDEKLFF. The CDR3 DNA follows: TGCGCCAGCACCTACAGGGGGCTAGATGAAAAACTGTTTTTT.

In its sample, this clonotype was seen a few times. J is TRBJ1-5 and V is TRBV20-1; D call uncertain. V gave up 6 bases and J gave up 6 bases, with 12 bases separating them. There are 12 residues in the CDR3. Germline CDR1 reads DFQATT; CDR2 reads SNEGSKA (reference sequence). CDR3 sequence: CSAPSLVQPQHF. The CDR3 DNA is TGCAGTGCACCCAGCTTGGTTCAGCCCCAGCATTTT.

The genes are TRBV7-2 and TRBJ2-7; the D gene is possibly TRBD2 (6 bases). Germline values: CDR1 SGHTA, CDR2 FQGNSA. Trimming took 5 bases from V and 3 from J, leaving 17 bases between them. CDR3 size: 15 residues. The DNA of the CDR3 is TGTGCCAGCAGCCCCCACCCGGAGGGGATCTACGAGCAGTACGTC. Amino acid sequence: CASSPHPEGIYEQYV.

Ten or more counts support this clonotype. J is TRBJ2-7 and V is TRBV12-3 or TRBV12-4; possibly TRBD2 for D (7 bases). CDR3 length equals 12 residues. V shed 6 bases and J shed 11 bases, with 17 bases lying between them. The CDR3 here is CASSLGGASEYF. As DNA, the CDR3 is TGTGCCAGCAGCCTGGGGGGGGCCTCGGAGTACTTC.